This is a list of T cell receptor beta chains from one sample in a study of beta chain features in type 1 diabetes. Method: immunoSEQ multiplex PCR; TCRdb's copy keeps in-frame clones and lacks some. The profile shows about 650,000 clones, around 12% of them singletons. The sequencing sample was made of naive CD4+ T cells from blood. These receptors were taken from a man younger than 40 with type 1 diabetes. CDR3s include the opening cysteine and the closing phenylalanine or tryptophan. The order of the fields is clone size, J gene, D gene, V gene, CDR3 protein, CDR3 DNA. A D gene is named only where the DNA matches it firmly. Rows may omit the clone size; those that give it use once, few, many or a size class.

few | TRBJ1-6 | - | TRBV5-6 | CASSSSYNSPLHF | TGTGCCAGCAGTAGCTCCTATAATTCACCCCTCCACTTT
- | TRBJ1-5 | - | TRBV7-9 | CASSLPDQPQHF | TGTGCCAGCAGCTTACCCGATCAGCCCCAGCATTTT
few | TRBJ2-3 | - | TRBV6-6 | CASGSTDTQYF | TGTGCCAGTGGGAGCACAGATACGCAGTATTTT
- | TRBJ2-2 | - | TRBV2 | CASSDAGNANTGELFF | TGTGCCAGCAGTGACGCCGGAAACGCGAACACCGGGGAGCTGTTTTTT
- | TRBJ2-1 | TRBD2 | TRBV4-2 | CASSQGTSGYNEQFF | TGTGCCAGCAGCCAAGGGACTAGCGGCTACAATGAGCAGTTCTTC
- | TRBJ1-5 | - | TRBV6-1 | CASSERPQGMGNQPQHF | TGTGCCAGCAGTGAACGGCCCCAGGGGATGGGCAATCAGCCCCAGCATTTT
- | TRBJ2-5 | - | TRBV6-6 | CASSSRAQETQYF | TGTGCCAGCAGTTCCAGGGCCCAAGAGACCCAGTACTTC
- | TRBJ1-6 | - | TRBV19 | CASSSRGSNLNSPLHF | TGTGCCAGTAGTAGTCGGGGGAGTAACCTGAATTCACCCCTCCACTTT
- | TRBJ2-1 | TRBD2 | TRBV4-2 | CASSQHTSSGGYNEQFF | TGTGCCAGCAGCCAACACACTTCTAGCGGGGGCTACAATGAGCAGTTCTTC
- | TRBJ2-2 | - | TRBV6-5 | CASTGDTGELFF | TGTGCCAGCACCGGGGACACCGGGGAGCTGTTTTTT
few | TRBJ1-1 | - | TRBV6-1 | CASSDSGNTEAFF | TGTGCCAGCAGTGATTCAGGGAACACTGAAGCTTTCTTT
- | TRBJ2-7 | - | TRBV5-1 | CASSLIASGLASYEQYF | TGCGCCAGCAGCTTAATCGCTTCGGGACTTGCCTCCTACGAGCAGTACTTC
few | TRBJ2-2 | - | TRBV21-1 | CASSSRQGASGELFF | TGTGCCAGCAGCAGCCGACAGGGGGCGAGCGGGGAGCTGTTTTTT
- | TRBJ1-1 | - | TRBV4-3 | CASSQYRVMNTEAFF | TGCGCCAGCAGCCAATACAGGGTCATGAACACTGAAGCTTTCTTT
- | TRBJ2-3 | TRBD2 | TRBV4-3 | CASSKETSPDTQYF | TGCGCCAGCAGCAAGGAGACTAGCCCAGATACGCAGTATTTT
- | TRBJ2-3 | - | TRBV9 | CASSASPLGDTQYF | TGTGCCAGCAGCGCCTCCCCCCTCGGGGATACGCAGTATTTT
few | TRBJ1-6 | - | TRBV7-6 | CASSLWAGNNSPLHF | TGTGCCAGCAGCTTATGGGCAGGGAATAATTCACCCCTCCACTTT